Here is one T cell receptor (beta chain) with its context. Its cognate antigen has yet to be identified. Base qualities were left out, and no much larger clone turns up one base away. TCRbeta CDR3 regions were amplified from genomic DNA by means of the immunoSEQ Assay, a bias-controlled multiplex PCR. Per the source publication's procedure: The number of nucleated cells in each sample was estimated by amplification of reference gene primers within the assay. To quantify the absolute abundance of each unique TCRbeta CDR3 rearrangement, sequence reads were collapsed and filtered. For each sample, productive Simpson clonality was calculated as the square root of Simpson's diversity index over productive rearrangements. This immuneACCESS table, as held by TCRdb, lists in-frame sequences with V and J called but not all clones. Of the missing ones, under half trace to an unresolved V gene in checked studies; the others have no known cause. Clone size and V and J calls were adopted from that table, with D and trimming inferred from the DNA. The sample yields 140,000 or so clones; 75% to 90% were counted once. The ten top clones hold about 4% of the sample.

This specimen comes from a study of blood T cell repertoires in COVID-19 (TCRdb year 2020). Study-level background: Collaborator samples came from the United States, Italy and Spain and covered acute and convalescent phases of COVID-19. The prospective study material was composed of cDNA or gDNA derived from T cells, B-cell-depleted T cells, or PBMCs. The dataset comprised deeply sampled blood TCRbeta repertoires from subjects exposed to, actively infected with, or recovered from COVID-19. The repertoires were released in a freely available public database meant as a resource for research on the immune response to SARS-CoV-2. Samples came from the ongoing ImmuneRACE study (first 160 participants) plus 1,254 subjects from 6 global collaborators. A de-identified subject ID, COVID-19 status, age in years and sex were almost always included in the sample metadata. Where HLA class I and class II types were available, the types were taken from metadata supplied by the sample provider, not from assay-based typing.

Findings and caveats that apply to the study as a whole: How much clinical and demographic metadata was included differed by source and by participant, and the metadata was provided uncurated.

The collaborating institutions used their own protocols to collect whole blood in K2EDTA tubes. For TCRbeta analysis, collaborator samples were shipped as frozen whole blood, as isolated PBMCs, or as DNA extracted from either sample type. The CDR3 measures 12 amino acids from cysteine to phenylalanine. Just CDR3 DNA is preserved here, 36 bases in frame from base 1. Trimming costs V 1 base and J 3 bases, and their ends lie 7 bases apart. In the germline V gene (reference sequence), CDR1 corresponds to GTSNPN and CDR2 to SVGIG. The source of this sequence is a woman of 80 years or more with acute or convalescent COVID-19. The sequencing input was peripheral blood. Recombination joined TRBV30 with TRBJ2-7; no confident D gene assignment can be made. The nucleotide sequence reads TGTGCCTGGAGTGCGCTCGGCTACGAGCAGTACTTC. It specifies CAWSALGYEQYF.